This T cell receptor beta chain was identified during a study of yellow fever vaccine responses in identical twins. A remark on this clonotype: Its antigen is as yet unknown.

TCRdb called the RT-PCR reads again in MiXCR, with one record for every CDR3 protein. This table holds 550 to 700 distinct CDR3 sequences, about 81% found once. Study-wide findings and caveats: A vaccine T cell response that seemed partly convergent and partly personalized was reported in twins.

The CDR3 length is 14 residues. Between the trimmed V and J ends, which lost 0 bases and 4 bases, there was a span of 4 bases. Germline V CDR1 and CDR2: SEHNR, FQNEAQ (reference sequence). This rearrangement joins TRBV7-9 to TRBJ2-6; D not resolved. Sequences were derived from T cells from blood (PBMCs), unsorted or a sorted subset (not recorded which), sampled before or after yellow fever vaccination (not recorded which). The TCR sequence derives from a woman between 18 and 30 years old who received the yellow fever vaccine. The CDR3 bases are TGTGCCAGCAGCTTAGCGGGGGGGGCCAACGTCCTGACTTTC. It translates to CASSLAGGANVLTF.